Listed here are 22 T cell receptor beta chains from one sample, sequenced in a study of T cell responses to AZD1222 COVID-19 vaccine. The method was immunoSEQ multiplex PCR; TCRdb's version includes in-frame clones alone and lacks a portion of them. The sample records about 180,000 clones, around nine tenths being singletons. The specimen was peripheral blood, collected on day 0 of AZD1222 vaccination. The receptors here all came from an adult in good health.

The V gene is TRBV27, the J gene TRBJ1-4, with D maybe TRBD1 (6 bases). The CDR3 spans 15 residues. Trimming left V 5 bases short and J 5 bases short, with 15 bases between. Germline lookup yields CDR1 MNHEY and CDR2 SMNVEV (reference sequence). CDR3 in amino acids: CASSEGGTGNEKLFF. CDR3 DNA sequence: TGTGCCAGCAGTGAGGGGGGGACGGGGAATGAAAAACTGTTTTTT.

The chain has TRBV6-2 or TRBV6-3 and TRBJ2-3; the D gene is possibly TRBD2 (6 bases). The CDR3 is made up of 17 amino acids. V dropped 2 bases and J dropped 3 bases, with 18 bases sitting between them. Germline V gene sequence: CDR1 MNHEY, CDR2 SVGEGT. The CDR3 DNA reads as TGTGCCAGCAGTTACCCAGTGCCGGGGGTTTCGACAGATACGCAGTATTTT. It is translated as CASSYPVPGVSTDTQYF.

Notes on this clone: The sample carries other DNA sequences with the same CDR3. The J gene is TRBJ2-7, the V gene TRBV4-1, with D maybe TRBD1 (5 bases). Trimming shortened V by 0 bases and J by 0 bases, and 9 bases separated the two germline ends. Germline V lookup: CDR1 MGHRA, CDR2 YSYEKL. This CDR3 has 15 residues. CDR3 region: CASSQEGASSYEQYF. CDR3 in DNA: TGCGCCAGCAGCCAAGAAGGGGCCAGCTCCTACGAGCAGTACTTC.

The CDR3 loop is CASSSTPNRVNEQFF. The DNA for the CDR3 is TGTGCCAGCAGTTCAACCCCAAACAGGGTAAATGAGCAGTTCTTC. This chain connects TRBV27 to TRBJ2-1, with D maybe TRBD1 (6 bases). The V gene lost 4 bases and the J gene lost 7 bases, with 17 bases spanning the gap. CDR1 MNHEY and CDR2 SMNVEV come from the germline V gene (reference sequence). This CDR3 contains 15 residues.

V and J are TRBV21-1 and TRBJ2-4. TRBV21-1 is a pseudogene. This CDR3 region has 9 residues. DNA for the CDR3: TGTGCCAGCAGTCCTACGGGGGCCTTC. It is translated as CASSPTGAF.

The gene calls are TRBV6-1 and TRBJ1-5, with D hard to call. V dropped 1 base and J dropped 9 bases, with 10 bases sitting between them. Per the germline V gene, CDR1 is MNHNS and CDR2 is SASEGT. The CDR3 loop spans 13 amino acids. CDR3 nucleotides: TGTGCCAGCAGTGAAGGTTTGGTTGTGCCCCAGCATTTT. Encoded protein: CASSEGLVVPQHF.

The chain carries TRBV7-9 and TRBJ1-1, with a tentative D call TRBD1 (6 bases). The CDR3 has 16 amino acids. The V gene lost 0 bases and the J gene lost 5 bases, with 16 bases spanning the gap. CDR1 and CDR2 from the germline V gene are SEHNR and FQNEAQ (reference sequence). The CDR3 loop reads CASSLAGGVSETEAFF. CDR3 nucleotides: TGTGCCAGCAGCTTAGCGGGGGGCGTGAGTGAAACTGAAGCTTTCTTT.

This rearrangement joins TRBV6-5 to TRBJ2-5, with a possible D match to TRBD2 (7 bases). Per the germline V gene, CDR1 is MNHEY and CDR2 is SVGAGI. CDR3 length: 15 residues. V was cut by 7 bases and J by 5 bases, with 20 bases left in between. The CDR3 protein is CASTLGGGAGETQYF. CDR3 in DNA: TGTGCCAGCACTCTTGGGGGGGGCGCCGGGGAGACCCAGTACTTC.

This rearrangement joins TRBV11-1 to TRBJ2-3; weak D call: TRBD2 (7 bases). Trimming cost V 5 bases and J 2 bases, with 17 bases left between them. The CDR3 is 16 amino acids. Germline lookup yields CDR1 SGHAT and CDR2 FQDESV (reference sequence). The CDR3 is CASSLPGGRYTDTQYF. The CDR3 DNA reads as TGTGCCAGCAGCCTCCCCGGGGGGCGGTACACAGATACGCAGTATTTT.

V and J are TRBV28 and TRBJ1-4, with TRBD1 matching over 9 bases. This CDR3 has 14 amino acids. V lost 4 bases to trimming and J lost 6 bases; unmatched junction nucleotides: 3. Per the germline V gene, CDR1 is MDHEN and CDR2 is SYDVKM. The CDR3 spells CASSSGTGYEKLFF. The CDR3 DNA reads TGTGCCAGCAGTTCCGGGACAGGGTATGAAAAACTGTTTTTT.

The chain carries TRBV5-1 and TRBJ1-2, with D tentatively TRBD1 (6 bases). Germline-derived CDR1 and CDR2 are SGHRS and YFSETQ. This CDR3 has 15 amino acids. The V and J ends lost 0 bases and 7 bases respectively, with 16 bases between them. The CDR3 DNA sequence: TGCGCCAGCAGCTTGGCCAGGCAGGGGAACAGTGGCTACACCTTC. This codes for CASSLARQGNSGYTF. Full variable domain (outside the CDR3, taken from reference TRBV5-1 and TRBJ1-2): KAGVTQTPRYLIKTRGQQVTLSCSPISGHRSVSWYQQTPGQGLQFLFEYFSETQRNKGNFPGRFSGRQFSNSRSEMNVSTLELGDSALYLCASSLARQGNSGYTFGSGTRLTVV.

The chain couples TRBV11-2 to TRBJ1-2, with a tentative D call TRBD1 (6 bases). The germline V gene has CDR1 SGHAT and CDR2 FQNNGV. V was pared by 6 bases and J by 4 bases, with 15 bases between. There are 14 residues in the CDR3. The CDR3 DNA sequence: TGTGCCAGCAGGGCCCCGGGACAATCCTATGGCTACACCTTC. Encoded protein: CASRAPGQSYGYTF.

The chain uses TRBV7-8 and TRBJ1-4; D is possibly TRBD1 (6 bases). Germline V CDR1 and CDR2: SGHVS, FQNEAQ. The CDR3 consists of 15 residues. V was pared by 5 bases and J by 6 bases, with 16 bases between. Here the CDR3 reads CASSATGRRDEKLFF. The CDR3 DNA follows: TGTGCCAGCAGCGCAACAGGGAGGCGCGATGAAAAACTGTTTTTT.

This clone came up once. The chain joins TRBV10-3 to TRBJ1-5; TRBD1 matches 8 bases. Germline trimming cut 5 bases from V and 7 bases from J; bases unmatched to any gene: 10. The CDR3 covers 15 residues. The germline V gene has CDR1 ENHRY and CDR2 SYGVKD. CDR3 sequence (DNA): TGTGCCATCAGTCCGGGACAGGCTACTTTCCAGCCCCAGCATTTT. This gives the protein CAISPGQATFQPQHF.

V is TRBV9 and J is TRBJ2-7, with D perhaps matching TRBD1 or TRBD2 (6 bases each). The V gene's germline CDR1 is SGDLS and CDR2 YYNGEE. The CDR3 runs 16 residues. Trimming stripped 4 bases from V and 0 bases from J, with 17 bases between. CDR3 sequence reads: CASSRTGASSSYEQYF. CDR3 bases: TGTGCCAGCAGCAGAACGGGGGCTTCCAGCTCCTACGAGCAGTACTTC.

The chain joins TRBV7-2 to TRBJ2-5, with TRBD1 matching 7 bases. CDR1 is SGHTA and CDR2 is FQGNSA in the germline V gene. V dropped 0 bases and J dropped 3; count of bases not matched to a gene: 10. This CDR3 is 17 amino acids long. Here the CDR3 DNA reads TGTGCCAGCAGCTTAGCGTTCGGGACAGTGAGGGAAGAGACCCAGTACTTC. The encoded protein is CASSLAFGTVREETQYF.

The chain uses TRBV11-3 and TRBJ2-5; no definite D call. The CDR3 consists of 15 residues. V lost 1 base to trimming and J lost 5 bases, with 14 bases between them. Germline CDR1 and CDR2: SGHNT and YENEEA. CDR3 bases: TGTGCCAGCAGCTTAGGAACCGGGCATACCGAGACCCAGTACTTC. This sequence encodes CASSLGTGHTETQYF.

The chain links TRBV30 to TRBJ1-1; unclear D gene. CDR3 length: 11 amino acids. Looked up from germline, CDR1 is GTSNPN and CDR2 is SVGIG (reference sequence). V lost 8 bases and J lost 6, with 13 bases in between. The CDR3 nucleotides are TGTGCCCTTGTAGGGAGGGCTGAAGCTTTCTTT. Translation gives CALVGRAEAFF.

The chain uses TRBV3-1 (or the pseudogene TRBV3-2) and TRBJ2-7; no clear D gene. The CDR3 sequence is 13 residues long. CDR1 and CDR2 (germline): LGHDT, YNNKEL (reference sequence). Trimming stripped 6 bases from V and 0 bases from J, with 9 bases between. The chain's CDR3 is CASRRASSYEQYF. CDR3 nucleotides: TGTGCCAGCAGACGGGCGAGCTCCTACGAGCAGTACTTC.

This sequence joins TRBV6-4 and TRBJ2-1; no firm D call. Germline V gene lookup returns CDR1 MRHNA and CDR2 SNTAGT. The CDR3 consists of 13 residues. Trimming removed 3 bases at V and 4 bases at J, with 7 bases between. For the CDR3, the DNA is TGTGCCAGCAGTGAATCGGAGTACAATGAGCAGTTCTTC. It is translated as CASSESEYNEQFF.

V is TRBV5-1 and J is TRBJ2-1, with unresolved D. This CDR3 has 13 residues. CDR1 and CDR2 (germline): SGHRS, YFSETQ. Trimming stripped 3 bases from V and 6 bases from J, with 10 bases between. The CDR3 region has the DNA TGCGCCAGCAGCTCTGCCTGGTCCAATGAGCAGTTCTTC. Its translation is CASSSAWSNEQFF.

CDR3 sequence: CASSVGPGQTTEAFF. CDR3 in DNA: TGTGCCAGCAGCGTTGGACCGGGACAGACCACTGAAGCTTTCTTT. The chain employs TRBV9 and TRBJ1-1; 7 nucleotides agree with TRBD1. V dropped 2 bases and J dropped 4; count of bases not matched to a gene: 8. The CDR3 has 15 amino acids. Germline CDR1 and CDR2: SGDLS and YYNGEE.